The 21 T cell receptor beta chains listed next were all sequenced from one sample in a study of shared clonotypes between healthy human individuals. Generated by immunoSEQ multiplex PCR, the TCRdb table keeps only in-frame clones and is missing some. The profile covers more than 2 million clones, with roughly 94% appearing a single time and 0.1% to 0.15% taken by the ten largest. The sample was naive CD4+ T cells sorted from blood. As to subset: CD45RA+ positively selected. Source of these receptors: a man younger than 30 in good health.

This clone was observed once. The rearrangement links TRBV28 to TRBJ1-5; D unresolved. V was trimmed by 2 bases and J by 1 base, leaving 15 bases between them. The CDR3 consists of 17 residues. Germline assignment: CDR1 MDHEN and CDR2 SYDVKM. The CDR3 here is CASSLVWASPSNQPQHF. Written as DNA, the CDR3 is TGTGCCAGCAGTTTAGTGTGGGCCAGTCCGAGCAATCAGCCCCAGCATTTT.

The V gene is TRBV6-6, the J gene TRBJ1-2; D possibly corresponds to TRBD1 (6 bases). The CDR3 sequence is 14 residues long. The V gene's germline CDR1 is MNHNY and CDR2 SVGAGI (reference sequence). Trimming took off 0 bases at V and 6 bases at J, with 11 bases between the two ends. This chain's CDR3 is CASSYSGAGDGYTF. The CDR3 nucleotides read TGTGCCAGCAGTTACTCGGGGGCAGGCGATGGCTACACCTTC.

This chain links TRBV10-1 with TRBJ2-3, with a possible D match to TRBD2 (5 bases). The CDR3 is 16 residues long. V was trimmed by 5 bases and J by 0 bases, leaving 15 bases between them. Germline V gene sequence: CDR1 WNHNN, CDR2 SYGVQD (reference sequence). The CDR3 sequence is CASSPAAGTSTDTQYF. CDR3 DNA sequence: TGCGCCAGCAGTCCGGCGGCGGGTACTAGCACAGATACGCAGTATTTT.

The chain recombines TRBV10-2 with TRBJ2-3; D is uncertain. The ends were cut back, 4 bases at V and 4 bases at J, with 9 bases in the middle. This CDR3 is 13 amino acids long. Germline CDR1 and CDR2: WSHSY and SAAADI. The CDR3 coding sequence is TGCGCCAGCAGTGTGTATGAGGCAGATACGCAGTATTTT. Translation gives CASSVYEADTQYF.

The chain combines TRBV6-6 with TRBJ1-4; possibly TRBD1 for D (6 bases). The germline gives CDR1 MNHNY, CDR2 SVGAGI (reference sequence). Trimming took 5 bases from V and 7 from J, leaving 14 bases between them. The CDR3 loop spans 14 amino acids. The CDR3 DNA sequence: TGTGCCAGCAGTCGCTCGGGGGCTGGTGAAAAACTGTTTTTT. This sequence encodes CASSRSGAGEKLFF.

This clone occurred once. The chain links TRBV10-1 to TRBJ2-3; D might be TRBD2 (5 bases). Germline-derived CDR1 and CDR2 are WNHNN and SYGVQD (reference sequence). The CDR3 has 14 residues. V was clipped by 4 bases and J by 0 bases, with 8 bases between them. CDR3 nucleotides: TGCGCCAGCAGTGGAAGCGGCAGCACAGATACGCAGTATTTT. Translated: CASSGSGSTDTQYF.

The chain is built from TRBV6-7 and TRBJ1-5; maybe TRBD1 (5 bases). TRBV6-7 is classed as an ORF, of uncertain function. The CDR3 covers 17 residues. The ends were cut back, 2 bases at V and 0 bases at J, with 14 bases in the middle. This chain's CDR3 is CASSYPHRGYSNQPQHF. The DNA of the CDR3 is TGTGCCAGCAGTTACCCACATCGGGGGTATAGCAATCAGCCCCAGCATTTT.

The J gene is TRBJ2-1, the V gene TRBV6-5, with D perhaps matching TRBD1 (5 bases). This CDR3 spans 15 amino acids. The germline CDR1 and CDR2 sequences are MNHEY and SVGAGI. The germline V and J ends were trimmed by 11 bases and 0 bases, with 17 bases remaining between them. CDR3 protein: CASQAARGSYNEQFF. DNA for the CDR3: TGTGCCTCCCAGGCGGCAAGGGGCTCCTACAATGAGCAGTTCTTC.

On this clone: The junction does not match germline at one end; this may be a read error. This sequence joins TRBV15 and TRBJ1-3; 10 bases are a match to TRBD1. Germline loops: CDR1 LNHNV, CDR2 YYDKDF (reference sequence). This CDR3 has 16 residues. The CDR3 reads CATGRVGTGDRNTIYF. CDR3 sequence (DNA): TGTGCCACCGGCAGAGTAGGGACAGGGGATAGAAACACCATATATTTT.

The V and J genes are TRBV5-1 and TRBJ2-2; 7 positions match TRBD2. The CDR3 contains 16 residues. Trimming took 0 bases from V and 1 from J; bases not matched to a gene: 3. Germline assignment: CDR1 SGHRS and CDR2 YFSETQ. CDR3 in amino acids: CASSLVSGKNTGELFF. The DNA of the CDR3 is TGCGCCAGCAGCTTGGTCAGCGGGAAGAACACCGGGGAGCTGTTTTTT.

As regards this clone: This may come from a read error, since a much larger clone is one base off. The same CDR3 arises from other DNA sequences in this sample as well. CDR3 residues: CASSLVVGELFF. The CDR3 DNA follows: TGTGCCAGCAGCTTAGTGGTCGGGGAGCTGTTTTTT. The chain couples TRBV11-2 to TRBJ2-2; D remains unclear. Trimming removed 1 base from V and 7 bases from J, with 4 bases in between. Germline-derived CDR1 and CDR2 are SGHAT and FQNNGV. CDR3 size: 12 residues. The complete variable domain, with remaining parts taken from reference TRBV11-2 and TRBJ2-2, reads EAGVAQSPRYKIIEKRQSVAFWCNPISGHATLYWYQQILGQGPKLLIQFQNNGVVDDSQLPKDRFSAERLKGVDSTLKIQPAKLEDSAVYLCASSLVVGELFFGEGSRLTVL.

The chain joins TRBV7-9 to TRBJ1-4; no definite D call. The length of the CDR3 is 17 residues. Germline V gene sequence: CDR1 SEHNR, CDR2 FQNEAQ (reference sequence). V gave up 2 bases and J gave up 5 bases, with 18 bases separating them. CDR3 protein: CASSLWGRSGQNEKLFF. Here the CDR3 DNA reads TGTGCCAGCAGCTTATGGGGTCGGTCCGGGCAGAATGAAAAACTGTTTTTT.

V usage is TRBV7-9 and J usage is TRBJ2-7, with 9 bases fitting TRBD1. The CDR3 length is 15 residues. The germline V gene has CDR1 SEHNR and CDR2 FQNEAQ (reference sequence). The junction had 7 bases not matched to a gene; V was cut back by 1 base and J by 6 bases. In nucleotides, the CDR3 is TGTGCCAGCAGCTTAGTTGGGACAGGGCGAAGCGAGCAGTACTTC. Translated, it gives CASSLVGTGRSEQYF.

The chain employs TRBV4-1 and TRBJ2-1, with 8 positions matching TRBD1. V was clipped by 4 bases and J by 1 base; unmatched bases: 6. This CDR3 contains 16 residues. Germline values: CDR1 MGHRA, CDR2 YSYEKL. The CDR3 spells CASSRIRTGSYNEQFF. Here the CDR3 DNA reads TGCGCCAGCAGCCGAATAAGGACAGGGTCCTACAATGAGCAGTTCTTC.

This chain connects TRBV2 to TRBJ1-1; D gene uncertain. From germline, CDR1 is SNHLY and CDR2 FYNNEI. This CDR3 region has 13 residues. Trimming pared 2 bases from V and 2 bases from J, leaving 6 bases between. The CDR3 sequence: CASSETRNTEAFF. The CDR3 nucleotides are TGTGCCAGCAGTGAAACAAGAAACACTGAAGCTTTCTTT.

As regards this clone: This specimen includes other DNA sequences encoding the same CDR3. V and J are TRBV7-2 and TRBJ2-7; D unclear. Between the trimmed V and J ends, which lost 1 base and 4 bases, there was a span of 11 bases. The CDR3 is 14 residues long. Germline values: CDR1 SGHTA, CDR2 FQGNSA. The CDR3 loop is CASSLVGQTYEQYF. The DNA for the CDR3 is TGTGCCAGCAGCTTAGTCGGGCAGACTTACGAGCAGTACTTC.

The rearrangement joins TRBV11-2 to TRBJ1-2; D is unclear. Germline V lookup: CDR1 SGHAT, CDR2 FQNNGV. The CDR3 has 14 amino acids. Trimming cost V 3 bases and J 0 bases, with 8 bases left between them. CDR3 nucleotide sequence: TGTGCCAGCAGCTTCGGGTCGACTAACTATGGCTACACCTTC. Translation gives CASSFGSTNYGYTF.

The chain employs TRBV30 and TRBJ1-2, with 7 bases that match TRBD1. V shed 0 bases, J shed 9 bases, and the junction held 4 bases outside the gene matches. The CDR3 spans 12 residues. CDR1 is GTSNPN, CDR2 SVGIG, per germline (reference sequence). The CDR3 spells CAWSVPGGSYTF. The CDR3 DNA follows: TGTGCCTGGAGTGTGCCAGGGGGGAGCTACACCTTC.

This clone was recorded once. Other DNA sequences in the sample encode the same CDR3. The chain has TRBV29-1 and TRBJ2-2; either TRBD1 or TRBD2 may supply D (5 bases each). The V gene's germline CDR1 is SQVTM and CDR2 ANQGSEA. V was pared by 5 bases and J by 2 bases, with 12 bases between. The length of the CDR3 is 14 residues. The CDR3, as DNA: TGCAGCGTTTCCGGGGCCCTCAACACCGGGGAGCTGTTTTTT. Its protein is CSVSGALNTGELFF.

The rearrangement links TRBV11-3 to TRBJ2-3, with D possibly TRBD1 on 6 matching bases. The germline V and J ends were trimmed by 5 bases and 0 bases, with 15 bases remaining between them. Per the germline V gene, CDR1 is SGHNT and CDR2 is YENEEA. The length of the CDR3 is 16 residues. The CDR3 nucleotides are TGTGCCAGCAGCGCGGGCTTCCAGGGGAGCACAGATACGCAGTATTTT. Translated, it gives CASSAGFQGSTDTQYF. Using reference TRBV11-3 and TRBJ2-3 for the parts outside the CDR3, the full variable domain is EAGVVQSPRYKIIEKKQPVAFWCNPISGHNTLYWYLQNLGQGPELLIRYENEEAVDDSQLPKDRFSAERLKGVDSTLKIQPAELGDSAVYLCASSAGFQGSTDTQYFGPGTRLTVL.

This clone was detected only once. The sample holds other DNA sequences that translate to the same CDR3. The chain uses TRBV9 and TRBJ2-1; either TRBD1 or TRBD2 may supply D (6 bases each). In germline, CDR1 is SGDLS, CDR2 YYNGEE. The CDR3 has 16 amino acids. The ends were cut back, 3 bases at V and 0 bases at J, with 13 bases in the middle. The CDR3 DNA is TGTGCCAGCAGCGCTGGAGGGGGGAGCTCCTACAATGAGCAGTTCTTC. Translating it yields CASSAGGGSSYNEQFF.